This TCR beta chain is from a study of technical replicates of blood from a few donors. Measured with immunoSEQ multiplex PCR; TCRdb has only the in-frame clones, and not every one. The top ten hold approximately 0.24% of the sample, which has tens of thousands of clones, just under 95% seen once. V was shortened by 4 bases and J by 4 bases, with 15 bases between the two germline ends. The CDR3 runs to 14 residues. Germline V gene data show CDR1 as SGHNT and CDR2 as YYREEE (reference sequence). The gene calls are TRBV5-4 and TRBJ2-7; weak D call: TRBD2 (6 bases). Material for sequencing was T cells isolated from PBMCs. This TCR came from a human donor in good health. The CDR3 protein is CASSLKGLQYEQYF. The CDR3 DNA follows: TGTGCCAGCAGCCTCAAGGGACTTCAATACGAGCAGTACTTC.